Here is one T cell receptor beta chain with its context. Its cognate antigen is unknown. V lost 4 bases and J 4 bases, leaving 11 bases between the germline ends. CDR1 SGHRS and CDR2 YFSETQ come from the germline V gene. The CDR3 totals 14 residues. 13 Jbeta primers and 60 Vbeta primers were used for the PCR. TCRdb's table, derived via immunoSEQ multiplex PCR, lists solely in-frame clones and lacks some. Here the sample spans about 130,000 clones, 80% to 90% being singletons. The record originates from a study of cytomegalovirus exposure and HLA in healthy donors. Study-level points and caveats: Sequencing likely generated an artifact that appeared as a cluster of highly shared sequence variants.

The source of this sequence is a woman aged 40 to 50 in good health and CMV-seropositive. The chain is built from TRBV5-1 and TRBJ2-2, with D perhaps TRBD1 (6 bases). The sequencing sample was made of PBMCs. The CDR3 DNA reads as TGCGCCAGCAGCGGCGGACAGCCCACCGGGGAGCTGTTTTTT. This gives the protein CASSGGQPTGELFF.